This T cell receptor (beta chain) was profiled in a study of blood T cell repertoires in COVID-19. Study-level background: Acute and convalescent COVID-19 samples came from the United States, Italy and Spain. Sources were T cells, B-cell-depleted T cells, or PBMCs; the material itself was cDNA or gDNA.

The authors' processing: Amplification with reference gene primers provided the estimates of nucleated cell counts. Using immunoSEQ multiplex PCR, the repertoire was profiled, and TCRdb retains in-frame clones only, with some absent. V, J and clone size reflect that table, while D and trimming were determined from the DNA. The sample carries roughly 70,000 clones, 75% to 85% recorded once. Germline V gene lookup returns CDR1 SGHAT and CDR2 FQNNGV. The CDR3 length is 12 residues. The V end lost 2 bases, the J end lost 8 bases, and 6 bases lay between the germline ends. This clone was detected only once.

The TCR was taken from a man aged 70 or older who had recovered from COVID-19. The chain carries TRBV11-2 and TRBJ1-4, with unresolved D. The sequenced material came from peripheral blood. DNA for the CDR3: TGTGCCAGCAGCTTACGACTAGAAAAACTGTTTTTT. As protein: CASSLRLEKLFF.